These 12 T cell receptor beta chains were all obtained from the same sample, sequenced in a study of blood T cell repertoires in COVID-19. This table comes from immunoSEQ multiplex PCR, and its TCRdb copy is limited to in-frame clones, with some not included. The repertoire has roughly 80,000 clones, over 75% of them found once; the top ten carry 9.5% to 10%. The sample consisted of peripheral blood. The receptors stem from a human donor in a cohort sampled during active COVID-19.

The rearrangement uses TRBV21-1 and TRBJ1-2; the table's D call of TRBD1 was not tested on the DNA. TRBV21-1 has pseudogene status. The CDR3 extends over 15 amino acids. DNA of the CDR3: TGTGCCAGCAGCAAAGAAGGGACAGGGGCATATGGCTACACCTTC. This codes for CASSKEGTGAYGYTF.

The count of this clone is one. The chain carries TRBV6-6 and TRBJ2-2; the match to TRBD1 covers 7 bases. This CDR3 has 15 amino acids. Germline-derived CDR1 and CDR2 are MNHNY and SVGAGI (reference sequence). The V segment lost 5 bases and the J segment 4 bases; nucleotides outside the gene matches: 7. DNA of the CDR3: TGTGCCAGCAGTGCCCTGGACAGGACCACCGGGGAGCTGTTTTTT. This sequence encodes CASSALDRTTGELFF.

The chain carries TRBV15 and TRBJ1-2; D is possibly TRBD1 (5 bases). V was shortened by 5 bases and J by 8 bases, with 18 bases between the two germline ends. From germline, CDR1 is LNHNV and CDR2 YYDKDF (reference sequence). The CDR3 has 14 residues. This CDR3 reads CATSVPGRDGGYTF. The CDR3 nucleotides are TGTGCCACCAGCGTACCCGGGAGGGACGGAGGCTACACCTTC.

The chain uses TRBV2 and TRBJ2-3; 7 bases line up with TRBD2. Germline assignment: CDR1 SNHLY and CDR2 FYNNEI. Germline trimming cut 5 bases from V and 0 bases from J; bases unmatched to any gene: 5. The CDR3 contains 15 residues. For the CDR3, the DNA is TGTGCCAGCAGTTGGGACTATATTAGCACAGATACGCAGTATTTT. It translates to CASSWDYISTDTQYF.

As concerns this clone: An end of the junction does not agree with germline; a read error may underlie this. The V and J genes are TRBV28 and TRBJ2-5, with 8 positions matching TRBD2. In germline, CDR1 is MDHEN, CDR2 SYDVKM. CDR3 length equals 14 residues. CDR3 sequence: CATSFRGGQETQYF. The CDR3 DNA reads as TGTGCCACCAGTTTTCGGGGGGGGCAGGAGACCCAGTACTTC.

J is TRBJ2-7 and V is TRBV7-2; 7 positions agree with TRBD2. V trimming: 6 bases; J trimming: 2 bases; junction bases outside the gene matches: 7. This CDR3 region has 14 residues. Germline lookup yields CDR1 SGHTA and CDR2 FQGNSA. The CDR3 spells CASRILGLAYEQYF. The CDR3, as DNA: TGTGCCAGCAGGATCCTCGGACTAGCCTACGAGCAGTACTTC.

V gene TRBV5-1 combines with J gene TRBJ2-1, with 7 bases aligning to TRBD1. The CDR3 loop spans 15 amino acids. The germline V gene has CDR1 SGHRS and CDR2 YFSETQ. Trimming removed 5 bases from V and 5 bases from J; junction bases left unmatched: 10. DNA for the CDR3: TGCGCCAGCAGGTCAACAGGGGAGCCGAACAATGAGCAGTTCTTC. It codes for CASRSTGEPNNEQFF.

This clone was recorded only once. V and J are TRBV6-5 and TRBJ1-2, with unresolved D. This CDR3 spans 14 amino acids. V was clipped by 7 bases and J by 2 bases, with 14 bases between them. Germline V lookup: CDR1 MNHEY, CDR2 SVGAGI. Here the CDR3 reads CASNHPGRNYGYTF. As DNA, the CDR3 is TGTGCCAGCAATCATCCTGGGAGAAACTATGGCTACACCTTC.

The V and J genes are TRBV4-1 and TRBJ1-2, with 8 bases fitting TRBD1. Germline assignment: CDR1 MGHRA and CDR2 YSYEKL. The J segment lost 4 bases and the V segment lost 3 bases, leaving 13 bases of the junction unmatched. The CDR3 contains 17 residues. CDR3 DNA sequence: TGCGCCAGCAGCCAGCTGGTGGCGACAGGGGCAACCTATGGCTACACCTTC. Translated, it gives CASSQLVATGATYGYTF.

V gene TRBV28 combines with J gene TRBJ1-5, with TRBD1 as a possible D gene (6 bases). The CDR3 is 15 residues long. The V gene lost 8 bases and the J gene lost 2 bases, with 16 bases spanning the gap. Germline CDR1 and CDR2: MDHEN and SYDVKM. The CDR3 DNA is TGTGCCAGCCTTGGGACAATCTTAGGCAATCAGCCCCAGCATTTT. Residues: CASLGTILGNQPQHF.

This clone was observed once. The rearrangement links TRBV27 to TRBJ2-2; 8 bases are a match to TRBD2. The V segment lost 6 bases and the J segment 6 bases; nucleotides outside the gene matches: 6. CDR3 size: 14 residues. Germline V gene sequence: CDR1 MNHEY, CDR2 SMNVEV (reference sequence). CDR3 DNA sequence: TGTGCCAGCAGGTCCGGGACTAGGGCCGGGGAGCTGTTTTTT. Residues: CASRSGTRAGELFF.

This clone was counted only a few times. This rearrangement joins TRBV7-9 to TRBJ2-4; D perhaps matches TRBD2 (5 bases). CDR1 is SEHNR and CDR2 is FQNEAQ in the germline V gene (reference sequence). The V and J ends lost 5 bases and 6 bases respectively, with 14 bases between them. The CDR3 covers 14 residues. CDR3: CASSPDWERNIQYF. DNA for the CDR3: TGTGCCAGCAGCCCGGACTGGGAACGAAACATTCAGTACTTC.